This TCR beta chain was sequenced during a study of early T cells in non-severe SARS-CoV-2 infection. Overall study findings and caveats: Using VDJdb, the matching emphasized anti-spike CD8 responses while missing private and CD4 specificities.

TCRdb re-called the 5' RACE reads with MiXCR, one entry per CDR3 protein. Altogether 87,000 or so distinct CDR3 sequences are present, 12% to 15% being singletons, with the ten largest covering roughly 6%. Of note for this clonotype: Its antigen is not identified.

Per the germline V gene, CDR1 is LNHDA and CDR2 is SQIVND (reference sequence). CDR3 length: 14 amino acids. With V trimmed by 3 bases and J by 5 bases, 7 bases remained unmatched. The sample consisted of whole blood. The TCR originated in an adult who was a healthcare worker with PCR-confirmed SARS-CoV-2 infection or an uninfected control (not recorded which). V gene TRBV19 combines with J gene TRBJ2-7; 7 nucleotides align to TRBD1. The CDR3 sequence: CASSMTGTANEQYF. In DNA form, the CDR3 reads TGTGCCAGTAGTATGACCGGGACAGCCAACGAGCAGTACTTC.